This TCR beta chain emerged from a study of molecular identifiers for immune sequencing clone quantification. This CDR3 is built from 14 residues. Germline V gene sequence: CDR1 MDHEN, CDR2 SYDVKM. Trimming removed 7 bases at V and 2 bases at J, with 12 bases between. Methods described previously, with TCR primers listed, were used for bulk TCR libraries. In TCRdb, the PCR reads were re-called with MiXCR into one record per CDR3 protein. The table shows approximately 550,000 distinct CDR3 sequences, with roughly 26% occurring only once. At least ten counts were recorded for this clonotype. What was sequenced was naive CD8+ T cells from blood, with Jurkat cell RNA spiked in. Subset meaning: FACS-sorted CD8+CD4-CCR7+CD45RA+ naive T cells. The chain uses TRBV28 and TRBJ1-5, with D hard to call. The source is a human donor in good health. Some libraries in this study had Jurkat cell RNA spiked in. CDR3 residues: CASTWPGRNQPQHF. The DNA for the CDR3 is TGTGCCAGCACGTGGCCGGGCCGCAATCAGCCCCAGCATTTT.